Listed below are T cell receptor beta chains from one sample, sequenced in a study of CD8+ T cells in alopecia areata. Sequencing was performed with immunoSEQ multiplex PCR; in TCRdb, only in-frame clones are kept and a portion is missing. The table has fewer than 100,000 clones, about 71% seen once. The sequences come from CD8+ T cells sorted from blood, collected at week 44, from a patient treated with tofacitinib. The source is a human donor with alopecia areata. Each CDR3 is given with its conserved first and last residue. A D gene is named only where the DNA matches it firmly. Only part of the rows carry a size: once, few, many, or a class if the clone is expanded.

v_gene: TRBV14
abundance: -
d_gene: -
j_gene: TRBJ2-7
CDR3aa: CASSQEGGRGVEQYF
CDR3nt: TGTGCCAGCAGCCAAGAAGGCGGCAGGGGCGTAGAGCAGTACTTC

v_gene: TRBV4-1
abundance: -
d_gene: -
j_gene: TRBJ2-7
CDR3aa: CASSQDSQGNNYEQYF
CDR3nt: TGCGCCAGCAGCCAAGATAGTCAGGGGAACAACTACGAGCAGTACTTC

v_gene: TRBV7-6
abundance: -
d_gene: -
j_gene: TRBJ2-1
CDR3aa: CASRGGNEQFF
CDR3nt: TGTGCCAGCAGAGGGGGTAATGAGCAGTTCTTC

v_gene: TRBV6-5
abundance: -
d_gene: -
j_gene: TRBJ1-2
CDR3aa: CASSYRDTRYGYTF
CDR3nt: TGTGCCAGCAGTTACCGAGACACCCGCTATGGCTACACCTTC

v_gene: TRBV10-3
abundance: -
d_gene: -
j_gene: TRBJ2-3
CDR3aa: CAITDRTDTQYF
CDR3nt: TGTGCCATCACCGACCGGACAGATACGCAGTATTTT

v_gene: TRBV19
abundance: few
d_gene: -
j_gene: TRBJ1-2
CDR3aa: CASLWRTQHNYGYTF
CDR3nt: TGTGCCAGCCTATGGCGGACACAACATAACTATGGCTACACCTTC

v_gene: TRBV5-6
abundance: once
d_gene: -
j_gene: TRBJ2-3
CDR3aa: CASSLVSDGSTDTQYF
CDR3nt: TGTGCCAGCAGCTTGGTATCGGACGGCAGCACAGATACGCAGTATTTT

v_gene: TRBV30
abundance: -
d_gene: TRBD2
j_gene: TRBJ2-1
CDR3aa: CAWSRGGLAAYNEQFF
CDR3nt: TGTGCCTGGTCGAGGGGAGGACTAGCAGCCTACAATGAGCAGTTCTTC

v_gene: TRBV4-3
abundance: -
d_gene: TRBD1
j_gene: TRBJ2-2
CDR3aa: CASSQVLGQGTGELFF
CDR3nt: TGCGCCAGCAGCCAAGTATTGGGACAGGGTACCGGGGAGCTGTTTTTT

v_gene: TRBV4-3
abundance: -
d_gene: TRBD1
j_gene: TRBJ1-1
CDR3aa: CASSQDFRQGGTEAFF
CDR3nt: TGCGCCAGCAGCCAAGATTTTCGACAGGGGGGGACTGAAGCTTTCTTT

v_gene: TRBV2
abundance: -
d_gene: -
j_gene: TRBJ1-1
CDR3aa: CASSDVDMNTEAFF
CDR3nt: TGTGCCAGCAGTGATGTGGACATGAACACTGAAGCTTTCTTT

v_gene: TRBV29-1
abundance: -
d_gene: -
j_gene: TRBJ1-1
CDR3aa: CSVWGGDTEAFF
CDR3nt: TGCAGCGTTTGGGGGGGGGACACTGAAGCTTTCTTT

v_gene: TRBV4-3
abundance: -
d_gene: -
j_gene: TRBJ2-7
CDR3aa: CASSQGTGTPYEQYF
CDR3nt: TGCGCCAGCAGCCAAGGCACAGGTACCCCCTACGAGCAGTACTTC

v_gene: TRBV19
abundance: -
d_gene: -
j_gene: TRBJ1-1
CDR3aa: CASSYWNTEAFF
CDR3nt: TGTGCCAGTAGTTACTGGAACACTGAAGCTTTCTTT

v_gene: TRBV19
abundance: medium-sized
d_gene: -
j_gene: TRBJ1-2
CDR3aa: CASGAGNYGYTF
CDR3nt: TGTGCCAGCGGAGCCGGGAACTATGGCTACACCTTC

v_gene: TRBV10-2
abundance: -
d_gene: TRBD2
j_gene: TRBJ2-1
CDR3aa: CASSEGSGVRREQFF
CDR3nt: TGCGCCAGCAGTGAGGGAAGCGGGGTACGGAGGGAGCAGTTCTTC

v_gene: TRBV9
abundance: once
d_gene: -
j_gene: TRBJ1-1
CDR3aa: CASSPRNTEAFF
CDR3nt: TGTGCCAGCAGCCCTCGTAACACTGAAGCTTTCTTT

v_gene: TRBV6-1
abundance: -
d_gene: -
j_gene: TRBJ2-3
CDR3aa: CASMGRYDPDTQYF
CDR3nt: TGTGCCAGCATGGGGCGATACGATCCAGATACGCAGTATTTT

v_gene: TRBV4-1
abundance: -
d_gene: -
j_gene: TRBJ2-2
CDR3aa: CASSILESDTGELFF
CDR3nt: TGCGCCAGCAGCATACTTGAGAGTGACACCGGGGAGCTGTTTTTT

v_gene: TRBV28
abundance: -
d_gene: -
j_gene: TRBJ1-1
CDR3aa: CASSRPSTTEAFF
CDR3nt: TGTGCCAGCAGTCGTCCGAGCACCACTGAAGCTTTCTTT

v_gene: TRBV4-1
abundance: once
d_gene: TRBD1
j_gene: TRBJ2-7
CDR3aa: CASSPFGTGAYEQYF
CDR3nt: TGCGCCAGCAGCCCTTTCGGGACAGGGGCCTACGAGCAGTACTTC

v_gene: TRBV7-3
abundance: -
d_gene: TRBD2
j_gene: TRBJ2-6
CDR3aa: CASSLSGGGGANVLTF
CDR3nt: TGTGCCAGCAGCTTAAGCGGGGGTGGAGGGGCCAACGTCCTGACTTTC

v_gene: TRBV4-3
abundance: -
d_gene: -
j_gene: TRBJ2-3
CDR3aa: CASSQGAGPPSTDTQYF
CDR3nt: TGCGCCAGCAGCCAAGGAGCCGGGCCGCCTAGCACAGATACGCAGTATTTT

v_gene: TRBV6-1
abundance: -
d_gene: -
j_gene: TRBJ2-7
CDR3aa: CASSESGPALVDYEQYF
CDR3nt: TGTGCCAGCAGTGAATCAGGGCCGGCACTAGTTGACTACGAGCAGTACTTC

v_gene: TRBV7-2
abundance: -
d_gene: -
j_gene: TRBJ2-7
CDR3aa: CASSFGAGGLEQYF
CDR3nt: TGTGCCAGCAGCTTCGGGGCTGGTGGTCTCGAGCAGTACTTC

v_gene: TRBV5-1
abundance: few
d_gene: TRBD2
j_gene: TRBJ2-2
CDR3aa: CASSLRRLAGDDAGELFF
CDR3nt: TGCGCCAGCAGCTTGAGACGACTAGCGGGGGACGATGCCGGGGAGCTGTTTTTT

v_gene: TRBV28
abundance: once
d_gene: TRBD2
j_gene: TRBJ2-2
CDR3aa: CASSLLAGDTDTGELFF
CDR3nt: TGTGCCAGCAGTTTACTAGCGGGGGATACGGACACCGGGGAGCTGTTTTTT

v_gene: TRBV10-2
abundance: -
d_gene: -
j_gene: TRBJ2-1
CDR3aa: CASSFPRGSYNEQFF
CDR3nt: TGCGCCAGCAGTTTCCCTAGGGGTTCCTACAATGAGCAGTTCTTC

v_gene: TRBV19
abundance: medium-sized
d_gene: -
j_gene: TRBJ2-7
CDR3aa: CASSIKGGRYEQYF
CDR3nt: TGTGCCAGTAGTATCAAGGGGGGCAGGTACGAGCAGTACTTC

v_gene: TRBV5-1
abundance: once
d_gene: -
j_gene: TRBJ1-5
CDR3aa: CASSLEPLQPQHF
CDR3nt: TGCGCCAGCAGCTTGGAACCACTTCAGCCCCAGCATTTT

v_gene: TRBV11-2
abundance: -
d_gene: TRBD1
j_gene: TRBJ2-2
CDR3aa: CASSQQGVDTGELFF
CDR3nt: TGTGCCAGCAGCCAACAGGGGGTCGACACCGGGGAGCTGTTTTTT

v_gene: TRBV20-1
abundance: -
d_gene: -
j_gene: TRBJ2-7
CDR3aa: CSASRVYEQYF
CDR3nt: TGCAGTGCCTCAAGGGTTTACGAGCAGTACTTC

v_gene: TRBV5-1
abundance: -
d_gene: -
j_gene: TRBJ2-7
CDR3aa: CASSLVYRFEEQYF
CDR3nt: TGCGCCAGCAGCTTGGTATACAGATTTGAGGAGCAGTACTTC

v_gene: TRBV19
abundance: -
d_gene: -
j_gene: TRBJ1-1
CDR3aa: CASKLGPEAFF
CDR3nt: TGTGCCAGTAAACTGGGCCCTGAAGCTTTCTTT

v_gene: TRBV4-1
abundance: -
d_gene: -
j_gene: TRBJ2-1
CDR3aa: CASSQGPSEPYNEQFF
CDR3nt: TGCGCCAGCAGCCAGGGTCCTAGCGAACCCTACAATGAGCAGTTCTTC

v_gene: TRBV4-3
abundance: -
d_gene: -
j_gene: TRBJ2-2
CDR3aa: CASSQDRPGNPGELFF
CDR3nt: TGCGCCAGCAGCCAAGATCGGCCAGGGAACCCCGGGGAGCTGTTTTTT

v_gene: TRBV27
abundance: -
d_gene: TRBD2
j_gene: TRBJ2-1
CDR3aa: CASSLFSGGAIYNEQFF
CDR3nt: TGTGCCAGCAGTTTATTTAGCGGGGGGGCAATCTACAATGAGCAGTTCTTC

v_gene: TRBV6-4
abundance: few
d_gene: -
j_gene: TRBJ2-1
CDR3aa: CASSDLSSNEQFF
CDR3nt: TGTGCCAGCAGTGACTTATCTAGCAATGAGCAGTTCTTC

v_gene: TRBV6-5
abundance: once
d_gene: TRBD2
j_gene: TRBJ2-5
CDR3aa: CASSQTGGAQETQYF
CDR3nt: TGTGCCAGCAGCCAGACCGGGGGGGCTCAAGAGACCCAGTACTTC

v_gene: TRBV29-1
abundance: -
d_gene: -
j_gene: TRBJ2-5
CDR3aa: CSVEDPRWSGGSKTQYF
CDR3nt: TGCAGCGTTGAAGATCCCCGATGGTCAGGGGGGTCCAAGACCCAGTACTTC